These T cell receptor beta chains were read from a single sample in a study of T-cell memory formation after mild COVID-19. TCRdb redid the calling of the 5' RACE reads with MiXCR, one entry per CDR3 protein. The table includes 120,000 to 150,000 distinct CDR3 sequences, around 5.8% detected once. Sequencing was performed on PBMCs or a T cell subset sorted from them (not recorded which). The receptors stem from an adult woman who had mild COVID-19 (a few samples of this study predate the infection). Cell type and time point are not known. The CDR3 runs from the conserved cysteine through the conserved F or W. Clone size is given for some rows only: seen once, a few or many times, or a class if the clone is expanded.

cdr3_aa clone_size j_call v_call
CATAQGMNTEAFF . TRBJ1-1 TRBV7-2
CSARADSGVNNEQFF many TRBJ2-1 TRBV20-1
CASSRGTNHGELFF . TRBJ2-2 TRBV6-5
CASSLEPDPSTDTQYF few TRBJ2-3 TRBV11-2
CATRTSGRTDEQFF few TRBJ2-1 TRBV24-1
CASSWKANHGRTDTQYF few TRBJ2-3 TRBV12-3/TRBV12-4
CASRDVTDTQYF . TRBJ2-3 TRBV11-3
CASSSQKYDEQYF many TRBJ2-7 TRBV6-5
CASSSARLPGQVYNEQFF many TRBJ2-1 TRBV7-8
CASRPLAGGLSSYNEQFF . TRBJ2-1 TRBV6-5
CASSEALVGSKEQYF few TRBJ2-7 TRBV2
CASSTPRTSGRVSYNEQFF . TRBJ2-1 TRBV19
CASFGALRTEAFF many TRBJ1-1 TRBV7-2
CASSPSSTDTQYF many TRBJ2-3 TRBV18
CATNDPGLAGAPFSYNEQFF . TRBJ2-1 TRBV24-1
CATTWRGLTGELFF few TRBJ2-2 TRBV12-3/TRBV12-4
CASSQDSASGRISEQYF many TRBJ2-7 TRBV4-3
CASSSGGGRQETQYF many TRBJ2-5 TRBV7-9
CASRFQGVNGYTF many TRBJ1-2 TRBV6-5
CASRTSNTGELFF . TRBJ2-2 TRBV12-3/TRBV12-4
CSCEPGTGLISYEQYF many TRBJ2-7 TRBV20-1
CASSALGRGGTDTQYF few TRBJ2-3 TRBV12-3/TRBV12-4
CASRLQLAVSYEQYF many TRBJ2-7 TRBV5-5
CASSFTGQGNNSPLHF . TRBJ1-6 TRBV7-9
CASSSSIVAVQETQYF . TRBJ2-5 TRBV11-2
CASSFGTNTEAFF many TRBJ1-1 TRBV5-1
CASSPEPQGNQPQHF . TRBJ1-5 TRBV5-4
CASSPTLGTSGDNEQFF . TRBJ2-1 TRBV11-2
CASSQTAHAEYEQYF many TRBJ2-7 TRBV4-1
CASSLAGLAGEQYF many TRBJ2-7 TRBV7-2
CASGDRRNTEAFF few TRBJ1-1 TRBV7-9
CASSSPLKPHYGYTF many TRBJ1-2 TRBV7-2
CASSLDSRTRRLYNEQFF many TRBJ2-1 TRBV7-2
CASSSDYEQFF . TRBJ2-1 TRBV11-3
CASSFGAEETQYF . TRBJ2-5 TRBV7-9
CASSLGQGNYNEQFF many TRBJ2-1 TRBV7-8
CASSQLNYEQFF few TRBJ2-1 TRBV4-1
CASSPAPLAGVARQYF many TRBJ2-7 TRBV5-1
CASSLGTSDYYEQYF . TRBJ2-7 TRBV5-5
CASSNGLRTDTQYF few TRBJ2-3 TRBV5-1
CASVKGGYTQYF few TRBJ2-3 TRBV2
CASSLGRRETQYF . TRBJ2-5 TRBV7-6
CSARDLIGTSNQPQHF . TRBJ1-5 TRBV20-1
CASSSPTGRQYF many TRBJ2-7 TRBV12-3/TRBV12-4
CASSLGQGSTTDTQYF . TRBJ2-3 TRBV12-3/TRBV12-4
CASSEDRASSYEQYF few TRBJ2-7 TRBV19